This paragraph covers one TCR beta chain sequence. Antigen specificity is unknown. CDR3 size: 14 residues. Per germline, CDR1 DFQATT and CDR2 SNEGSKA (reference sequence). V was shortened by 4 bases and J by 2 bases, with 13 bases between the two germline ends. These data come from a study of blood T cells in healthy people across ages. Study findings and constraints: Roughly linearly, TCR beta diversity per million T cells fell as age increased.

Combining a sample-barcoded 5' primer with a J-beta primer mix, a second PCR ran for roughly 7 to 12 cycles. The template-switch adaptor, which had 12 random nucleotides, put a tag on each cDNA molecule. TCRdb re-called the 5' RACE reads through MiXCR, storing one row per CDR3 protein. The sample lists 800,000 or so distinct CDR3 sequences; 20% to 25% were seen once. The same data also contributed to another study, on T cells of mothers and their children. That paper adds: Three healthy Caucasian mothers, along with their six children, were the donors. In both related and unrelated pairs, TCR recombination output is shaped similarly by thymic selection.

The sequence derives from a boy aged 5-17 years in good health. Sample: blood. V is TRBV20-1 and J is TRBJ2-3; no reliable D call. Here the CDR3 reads CSAISLGSTDTQYF. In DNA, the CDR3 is TGCAGTGCTATTTCACTGGGGTCCACAGATACGCAGTATTTT.